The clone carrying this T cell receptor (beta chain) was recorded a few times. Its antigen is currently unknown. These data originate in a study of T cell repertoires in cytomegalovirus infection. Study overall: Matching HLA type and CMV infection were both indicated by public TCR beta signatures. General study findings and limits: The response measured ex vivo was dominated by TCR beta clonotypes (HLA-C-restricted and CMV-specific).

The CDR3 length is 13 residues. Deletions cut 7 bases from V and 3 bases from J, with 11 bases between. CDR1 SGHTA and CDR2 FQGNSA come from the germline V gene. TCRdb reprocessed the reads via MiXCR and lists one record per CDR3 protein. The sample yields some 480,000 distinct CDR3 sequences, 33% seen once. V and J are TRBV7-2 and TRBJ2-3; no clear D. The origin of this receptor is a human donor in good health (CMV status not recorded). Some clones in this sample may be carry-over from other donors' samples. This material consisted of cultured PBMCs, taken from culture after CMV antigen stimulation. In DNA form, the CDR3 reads TGTGCCAGCAACCCCTTTTCGACAGATACGCAGTATTTT. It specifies CASNPFSTDTQYF. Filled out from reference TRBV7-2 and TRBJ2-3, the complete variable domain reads GAGVSQSPSNKVTEKGKDVELRCDPISGHTALYWYRQSLGQGLEFLIYFQGNSAPDKSGLPSDRFSAERTGGSVSTLTIQRTQQEDSAVYLCASNPFSTDTQYFGPGTRLTVL.